This TCR beta chain appears in the sequencing data of a study of blood T cell repertoires in COVID-19. Study context: There were acute and convalescent COVID-19 samples, and they came from the United States, Italy and Spain.

Under the authors' procedure: By means of reference gene primer amplification, nucleated cell counts were estimated. Method: immunoSEQ multiplex PCR; TCRdb's copy keeps in-frame clones and lacks some. V and J calls and clone size are as listed in that table; D and trimming were resolved from the DNA. The table shows 180,000 or so clones, with around nine tenths occurring only once. The germline V gene has CDR1 MNHEY and CDR2 SVGAGI. The CDR3 runs to 15 residues. Trimming removed 4 bases from V and 4 bases from J, with 16 bases in between. The chain uses TRBV6-5 and TRBJ1-2; D unresolved. Source material: peripheral blood. The source is a man between 18 and 29 years old with active or convalescent COVID-19. DNA for the CDR3: TGTGCCAGCAGTTCCAGTGGGAGGGAGGGCTATGGCTACACCTTC. It yields the protein CASSSSGREGYGYTF.